Given below is one T cell receptor (beta chain) in context. No antigen is known for it. This record comes from a study of shared clonotypes between healthy human individuals. Looking at the study overall: The study used three CD4 naive, three CD4 memory, two CD8 naive and one CD8 memory plate per donor. Study conclusions and caveats: Few donors restricted represented genetic and exposure-history diversity.

Original handling: Junction-only sequences produced by ImmunoSEQ had no quality scores, so filtering differed. Produced via immunoSEQ multiplex PCR; TCRdb's table is partial and in-frame only. That table is the source of V, J and clone size, and D and trimming were worked out from the DNA. The repertoire holds some 1.5 million clones, with 95% to 99% as singletons. J lost 7 bases, V lost 2 bases, and 5 bases had no gene match. Germline assignment: CDR1 SNHLY and CDR2 FYNNEI. This CDR3 has 14 residues. The sample comprised naive CD4+ T cells sorted from blood. As for subset: CD45RA+ positively selected. This TCR was sampled from a man aged 25 to 40 in good health. The rearrangement uses TRBV2 and TRBJ1-5; 7 bases map to TRBD1. The CDR3: CASSERQGRQPQHF. As DNA, the CDR3 is TGTGCCAGCAGTGAAAGACAGGGTAGGCAGCCCCAGCATTTT. Based on the CDR3 plus reference TRBV2 and TRBJ1-5, the full variable domain is EPEVTQTPSHQVTQMGQEVILRCVPISNHLYFYWYRQILGQKVEFLVSFYNNEISEKSEIFDDQFSVERPDGSNFTLKIRSTKLEDSAMYFCASSERQGRQPQHFGDGTRLSIL.